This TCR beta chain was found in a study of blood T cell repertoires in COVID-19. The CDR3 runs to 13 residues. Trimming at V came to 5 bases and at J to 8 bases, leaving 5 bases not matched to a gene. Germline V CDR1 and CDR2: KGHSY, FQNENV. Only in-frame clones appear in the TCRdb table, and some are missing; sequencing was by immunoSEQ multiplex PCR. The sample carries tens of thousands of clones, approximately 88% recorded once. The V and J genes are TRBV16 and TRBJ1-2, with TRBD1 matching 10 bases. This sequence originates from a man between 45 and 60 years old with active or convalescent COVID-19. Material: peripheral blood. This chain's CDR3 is CASSDRGLLGYTF. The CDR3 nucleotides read TGTGCCAGCAGCGACAGGGGGCTTTTAGGCTACACCTTC.